A single sample is the source of the 13 T cell receptor beta chains below, sequenced in a study of OX40 agonist ivuxolimab in advanced cancers. Only in-frame clones appear in the TCRdb table, and some are missing; sequencing was by immunoSEQ multiplex PCR. The sample lists approximately 30,000 clones, approximately 86% seen once, with 31% in the top ten. Here the sequenced sample was CD4+ or CD8+ T cells sorted from blood, taken in a trial of the OX40 agonist ivuxolimab. All receptors come from an adult with an advanced solid tumor such as melanoma, head and neck, liver or kidney cancer.

The CDR3 sequence: CASSDFSYNEQFF. In nucleotides, the CDR3 is TGTGCCAGCAGTGACTTCTCCTACAATGAGCAGTTCTTC. The rearrangement uses TRBV2 and TRBJ2-1; D gene unclear. The V gene lost 3 bases and the J gene lost 0 bases, with 3 bases spanning the gap. The germline V gene encodes CDR1 SNHLY and CDR2 FYNNEI. The CDR3 runs to 13 residues.

This chain uses TRBV27 with TRBJ2-7; 10 positions match TRBD1. CDR3 size: 12 residues. The trim removed 4 bases at V and 8 bases at J, leaving 2 bases unmatched. The germline V gene has CDR1 MNHEY and CDR2 SMNVEV (reference sequence). This CDR3 reads CASSSGQGKQYF. CDR3 coding DNA: TGTGCCAGCAGTTCGGGACAGGGGAAGCAGTACTTC.

This clone was counted a few times. V usage is TRBV11-3 and J usage is TRBJ2-1; TRBD1 is a possible D gene (6 bases). The CDR3 runs to 14 residues. Germline assignment: CDR1 SGHNT and CDR2 YENEEA. Trimming left V 5 bases short and J 4 bases short, with 12 bases between. The DNA for the CDR3 is TGTGCCAGCAGCACAGGGAACCCTTACAATGAGCAGTTCTTC. Its protein is CASSTGNPYNEQFF. The variable domain in full, with the rest retrieved from reference TRBV11-3 and TRBJ2-1, is EAGVVQSPRYKIIEKKQPVAFWCNPISGHNTLYWYLQNLGQGPELLIRYENEEAVDDSQLPKDRFSAERLKGVDSTLKIQPAELGDSAVYLCASSTGNPYNEQFFGPGTRLTVL.

V usage is TRBV28 and J usage is TRBJ2-7; 11 bases map to TRBD2. Germline CDR1 is MDHEN and CDR2 is SYDVKM. The CDR3 runs to 21 residues. Germline trimming cut 5 bases from V and 2 bases from J; bases unmatched to any gene: 23. This CDR3 is CASSGGTSGTSGEVLTYEQYF. The CDR3 DNA follows: TGTGCCAGCAGTGGGGGAACAAGCGGGACTAGCGGAGAGGTACTAACCTACGAGCAGTACTTC.

CDR3 in DNA: TGTGCCAGCAGTATCGGACAGCACTATGGCTACACCTTC. As protein: CASSIGQHYGYTF. V usage is TRBV6-5 and J usage is TRBJ1-2, with a tentative D call TRBD1 (6 bases). Trimming cost V 5 bases and J 3 bases, with 10 bases left between them. The CDR3 totals 13 residues. CDR1 MNHEY and CDR2 SVGAGI come from the germline V gene.

The chain recombines TRBV19 with TRBJ1-1, with 8 bases identical to TRBD1. The CDR3 consists of 16 residues. Trimming removed 5 bases from V and 1 base from J; junction bases left unmatched: 9. Germline CDR1 and CDR2: LNHDA and SQIVND (reference sequence). The CDR3 loop is CASSEWPGQGNTEAFF. CDR3 in DNA: TGTGCCAGTAGTGAATGGCCCGGACAGGGGAACACTGAAGCTTTCTTT.

The chain recombines TRBV7-9 with TRBJ2-3, with D hard to call. Germline assignment: CDR1 SEHNR and CDR2 FQNEAQ (reference sequence). V was pared by 3 bases and J by 0 bases, with 7 bases between. The CDR3 consists of 14 residues. In DNA form, the CDR3 reads TGTGCCAGCAGCTTGGGGTCTAGCACAGATACGCAGTATTTT. The encoded protein is CASSLGSSTDTQYF.

This clone was detected once. The chain joins TRBV5-1 to TRBJ2-2; D is perhaps TRBD1 (6 bases). Germline lookup yields CDR1 SGHRS and CDR2 YFSETQ. CDR3 size: 14 residues. V lost 6 bases and J 3 bases, leaving 12 bases between the germline ends. The CDR3 DNA is TGCGCCAGCAACACAGGGTGGGACACCGGGGAGCTGTTTTTT. Protein sequence: CASNTGWDTGELFF.

CDR3: CASSRVGPIRETQYF. CDR3 coding DNA: TGTGCCAGCAGCCGGGTGGGGCCGATCAGAGAGACCCAGTACTTC. The gene calls are TRBV6-6 and TRBJ2-5; D possibly corresponds to TRBD1 (5 bases). Between the trimmed V and J ends, which lost 6 bases and 4 bases, there was a span of 18 bases. Germline CDR1 is MNHNY and CDR2 is SVGAGI (reference sequence). There are 15 residues in the CDR3.

With respect to this clone: At one end, the junction sequence differs from germline, possibly due to a read error. This chain joins TRBV25-1 and TRBJ1-2, with D maybe TRBD1 (5 bases). There are 18 residues in the CDR3. Looked up from germline, CDR1 is MGHDK and CDR2 is SYGVNS. This chain's CDR3 is CASSELVGREGKDYSYTF. CDR3 bases: TGTGCCAGCAGTGAATTGGTGGGCCGGGAGGGGAAGGACTATAGCTACACCTTC.

The chain couples TRBV7-2 to TRBJ2-4, with 7 bases identical to TRBD2. V lost 3 bases, J lost 8 bases, and 10 bases stayed unmatched. Germline V CDR1 and CDR2: SGHTA, FQGNSA. The CDR3 runs 15 residues. Here the CDR3 reads CASSLYRRERDIQYF. DNA of the CDR3: TGTGCCAGCAGCTTGTATCGGCGGGAGAGGGACATTCAGTACTTC.

The V gene is TRBV6-1, the J gene TRBJ1-2; D possibly corresponds to TRBD1 (6 bases). The CDR3 covers 10 residues. V was clipped by 9 bases and J by 7 bases, with 9 bases between them. Germline assignment: CDR1 MNHNS and CDR2 SASEGT. CDR3: CASLRGGYTF. The CDR3 nucleotides are TGTGCCAGTCTCAGGGGTGGCTACACCTTC.

The J gene is TRBJ2-1, the V gene TRBV2, with unresolved D. Trimming pared 11 bases from V and 2 bases from J, leaving 7 bases between. The germline gives CDR1 SNHLY, CDR2 FYNNEI. The CDR3 consists of 11 residues. CDR3 nucleotide sequence: TGTGCCTCACCAACCTACAATGAGCAGTTCTTC. Amino acid sequence: CASPTYNEQFF.